Detailed here is one T cell receptor beta chain. Its binding antigen is unknown. No quality values exist for individual bases; no much larger clone is one base distant. The treatment or condition label for this specimen denotes: preoperative locoregional IRX-2 cytokine immunotherapy. The samples were obtained from a phase Ib study that tested preoperative, locoregional IRX-2 cytokine immunotherapy meant to prime immune responses. The donors were early-stage breast cancer patients who were given IRX-2 prior to surgery. Libraries were constructed by the immunoSEQ multiplex PCR assay. TCRdb provides this immuneACCESS table in a form limited to in-frame rearrangements. Some clones are lacking; in checked studies, under half of them reflect an unresolved V gene, and why the rest are absent is not known. Across this sample there are 25,000 to 30,000 clones, with approximately 80% seen only once. In total, the top ten clones hold around 2.9% of the sample.

The data were obtained in a study of preoperative IRX-2 immunotherapy in early breast cancer (dated by TCRdb to the late 2010s). As encoded in the germline V gene (reference sequence), CDR1 is SSHAT while CDR2 is FNYEAQ. Trimming at the junction amounts to 5 bases on V and 1 base on J, and the germline ends lie 21 bases apart. The CDR3 holds 18 amino acids from the cysteine to the phenylalanine. The DNA shown is the 54-base CDR3, in frame from base 1. The rearranged segments are TRBV7-7 and TRBJ2-4, with TRBD2 tentatively as D gene (6 bases match). Sample acquisition took place from a patient treated with IRX-2 immunotherapy. This sequence was found in a human donor with breast cancer. The CDR3 in this case is CASSPFRGTLTAKNIQYF. The DNA sequence is as follows: TGTGCCAGCAGCCCGTTTCGGGGGACCTTGACGGCCAAAAACATTCAGTACTTC.